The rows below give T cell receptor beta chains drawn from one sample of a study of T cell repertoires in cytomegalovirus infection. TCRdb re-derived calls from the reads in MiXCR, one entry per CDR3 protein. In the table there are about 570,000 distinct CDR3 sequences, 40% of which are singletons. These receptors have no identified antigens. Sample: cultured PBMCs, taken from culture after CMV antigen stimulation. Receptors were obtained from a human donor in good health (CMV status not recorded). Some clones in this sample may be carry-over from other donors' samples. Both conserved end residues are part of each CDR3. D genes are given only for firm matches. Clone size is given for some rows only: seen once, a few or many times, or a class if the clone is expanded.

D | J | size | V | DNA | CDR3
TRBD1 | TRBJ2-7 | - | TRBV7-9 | TGTGCCAGCAGCGGACCGGGACAGGATTACGAGCAGTACTTC | CASSGPGQDYEQYF
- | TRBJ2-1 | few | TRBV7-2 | TGTGCCAGCAGCTTAAACCGGGGGTCCTACAATGAGCAGTTCTTC | CASSLNRGSYNEQFF
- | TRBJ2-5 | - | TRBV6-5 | TGTGCCACAAACGAGACCCAGTACTTC | CATNETQYF
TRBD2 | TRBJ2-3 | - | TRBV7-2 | TGTGCCAGCAGCTTAGGCCTAGCGGTAGACACAGATACGCAGTATTTT | CASSLGLAVDTDTQYF
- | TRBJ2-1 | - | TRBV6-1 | TGTGCCAGCAGTGAAGCCCGGACAGGGAGGGCCTACAATGAGCAGTTCTTC | CASSEARTGRAYNEQFF
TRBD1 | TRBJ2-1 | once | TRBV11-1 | TGTGCCAGCAGCCCTAGAACCGGGACAGGGTTGAATGAGCAGTTCTTC | CASSPRTGTGLNEQFF
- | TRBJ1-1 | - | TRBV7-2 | TGTGCCAGCAGCTCGCCGTCCCAGGGTGCCACTGAAGCTTTCTTT | CASSSPSQGATEAFF
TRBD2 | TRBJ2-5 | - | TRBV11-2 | TGTGCCAGCAGCTTAGAGGGAAAGCGGGGCGAAGAGACCCAGTACTTC | CASSLEGKRGEETQYF
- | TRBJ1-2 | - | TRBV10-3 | TGTGCCATCAGTGCAAGGGGCGGAAATAACTATGGCTACACCTTC | CAISARGGNNYGYTF
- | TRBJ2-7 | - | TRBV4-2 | TGTGCCAGCAGCCCGGTGGAGGGGAAAGGGGAGCAGTACTTC | CASSPVEGKGEQYF
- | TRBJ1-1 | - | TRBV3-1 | TGTGCCAGCAGCCAGGACAGCTGGACACAAAACACTGAAGCTTTCTTT | CASSQDSWTQNTEAFF
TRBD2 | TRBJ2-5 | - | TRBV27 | TGTGCCAGCAGCCGCGGACTAGCGGGGGTAGAGGAGACCCAGTACTTC | CASSRGLAGVEETQYF
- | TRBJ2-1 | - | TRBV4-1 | TGCGCCAGCAGCCAAGGGGTAGCGGAAGCCAATGAGCAGTTCTTC | CASSQGVAEANEQFF
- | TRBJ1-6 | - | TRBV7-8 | TGTGCCAGCAGTAAGAAAGCGGTCCCTAATTCACCCCTCCACTTT | CASSKKAVPNSPLHF
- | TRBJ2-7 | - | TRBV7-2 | TGTGCCAGCAGCTCAAGGGTGAGAGTCGAGCAGTACTTC | CASSSRVRVEQYF
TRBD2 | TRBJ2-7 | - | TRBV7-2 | TGTGCCAGCAGCCCCCGACTAGCGGGAACAACCGAGCAGTACTTC | CASSPRLAGTTEQYF
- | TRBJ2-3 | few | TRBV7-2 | TGTGCCAGCAGGGCGAACGGGGCTCGAGGCACAGATACGCAGTATTTT | CASRANGARGTDTQYF
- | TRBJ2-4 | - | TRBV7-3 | TGTGCCAGCAGCTTAGGTTGGCAGACAAAAAACATTCAGTACTTC | CASSLGWQTKNIQYF
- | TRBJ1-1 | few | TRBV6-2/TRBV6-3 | TGTGCCAGCAGTTTTTGGCCCCCGAGGACTGAAGCTTTCTTT | CASSFWPPRTEAFF
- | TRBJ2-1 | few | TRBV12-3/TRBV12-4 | TGTGCCAGCAGTTTACGGGACCCTAGGGGTGAGCAGTTCTTC | CASSLRDPRGEQFF
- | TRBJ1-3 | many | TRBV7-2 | TGTGCCAGCAGCTCCCTCCAGGGGATAGGAAACACCATATATTTT | CASSSLQGIGNTIYF
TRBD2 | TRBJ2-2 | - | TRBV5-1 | TGCGCCAGCAGCCCGGGACTAGCGGGAGGGCCCTCCGGGGAGCTGTTTTTT | CASSPGLAGGPSGELFF
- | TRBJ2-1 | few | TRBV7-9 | TGTGCCAGCACCAAAAAACGGCACCAATTGTTCAATGAGCAGTTCTTC | CASTKKRHQLFNEQFF
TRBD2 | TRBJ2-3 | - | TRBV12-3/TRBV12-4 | TGTGCCAGCAGTTTGGGGGCGGGGGGGATGAATACGCAGTATTTT | CASSLGAGGMNTQYF
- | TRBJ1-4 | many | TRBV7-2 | TGTGCCAGCAGCAGGGCAGTGAATGAAAAACTGTTTTTT | CASSRAVNEKLFF
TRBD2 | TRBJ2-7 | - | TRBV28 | TGTGCCAGCAGTTTGGGACTAGCGGCAGTTATGAAGCAGTACTTC | CASSLGLAAVMKQYF
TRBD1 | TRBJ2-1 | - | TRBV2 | TGTGCCAACAAGGGACAGGGGATCGATGAGCAGTTCTTC | CANKGQGIDEQFF
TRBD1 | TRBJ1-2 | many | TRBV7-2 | TGTGCCAGCGCACCGGGACAGGGTTCTATTGGCTACACCTTC | CASAPGQGSIGYTF
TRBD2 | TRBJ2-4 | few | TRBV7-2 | TGTGCCAGCAGCCCTAAGACTAGCGGGAGGGCCGGGGCCAAAAACATTCAGTACTTC | CASSPKTSGRAGAKNIQYF